These 4 T cell receptor beta chains were sequenced from one sample in a study of cytomegalovirus exposure and HLA in healthy donors. A multiplex PCR was run with 60 Vbeta primers and 13 Jbeta primers. Using immunoSEQ multiplex PCR, the repertoire was profiled, and TCRdb retains in-frame clones only, with some absent. This table holds 150,000 or so clones, about four fifths found once. The material sequenced was PBMCs. These receptors originate from a woman in her forties or fifties in good health and CMV-seropositive.

The chain couples TRBV27 to TRBJ1-1; the D gene is possibly TRBD1 (5 bases). The CDR3 covers 14 residues. Trimming removed 5 bases from V and 1 base from J, with 11 bases in between. Germline CDR1 and CDR2: MNHEY and SMNVEV (reference sequence). DNA for the CDR3: TGTGCCAGCAGTCTCAGGGAGGGGAACACTGAAGCTTTCTTT. Translation: CASSLREGNTEAFF.

The chain has TRBV27 and TRBJ2-6, with 8 bases that match TRBD1. The germline V gene has CDR1 MNHEY and CDR2 SMNVEV (reference sequence). This CDR3 spans 19 amino acids. J was trimmed by 0 bases and V by 3 bases; bases with no gene match: 10. CDR3 protein: CASSFGRTGKSSGANVLTF. CDR3 DNA sequence: TGTGCCAGCAGTTTCGGACGGACAGGGAAAAGCTCTGGGGCCAACGTCCTGACTTTC.

J is TRBJ2-5 and V is TRBV7-2; TRBD1 agrees at 9 bases. The ends lost 5 bases at V and 2 bases at J; junction bases unmatched: 9. The CDR3 spans 16 residues. The germline gives CDR1 SGHTA, CDR2 FQGNSA. The CDR3: CASSRRPGQGQETQYF. DNA of the CDR3: TGTGCCAGCAGCCGACGCCCGGGACAGGGTCAAGAGACCCAGTACTTC. Full variable domain (missing parts from reference TRBV7-2 and TRBJ2-5): GAGVSQSPSNKVTEKGKDVELRCDPISGHTALYWYRQSLGQGLEFLIYFQGNSAPDKSGLPSDRFSAERTGGSVSTLTIQRTQQEDSAVYLCASSRRPGQGQETQYFGPGTRLLVL.

The V call is TRBV28, the J call TRBJ2-7; possible D gene TRBD1, 5 bases. CDR3 length: 15 amino acids. Trimming removed 6 bases at V and 3 bases at J, with 18 bases between. Germline V CDR1 and CDR2: MDHEN, SYDVKM. The CDR3 DNA reads as TGTGCCAGCAGCCTCCAGGGATTGGAGTTCTACGAGCAGTACTTC. This sequence encodes CASSLQGLEFYEQYF.